This T cell receptor (beta chain) was identified during a study of CD8 T cells in ankylosing spondylitis. Trimming pared 3 bases from V and 5 bases from J, leaving 20 bases between. The CDR3 runs to 16 residues. Germline V gene data show CDR1 as DFQATT and CDR2 as SNEGSKA (reference sequence). This clonotype showed up just a few times. The antigen is undetermined. Points from the study as a whole: Matched ankylosing spondylitis synovial fluid reportedly showed significant enrichment of disease-linked clones.

TCRdb analysed the 5' RACE reads with MiXCR anew, one entry per CDR3 protein. The sample shows 250,000 to 350,000 distinct CDR3 sequences, 20% of them seen only once. The TCR comes from a male donor with ankylosing spondylitis or in good health (not recorded which). This chain links TRBV20-1 with TRBJ1-5, with D tentatively TRBD1 (5 bases). Sequencing was carried out using blood, either unsorted or a sorted T cell fraction (not recorded which). The CDR3 region has the DNA TGCAGTGCTAGTTTTCCAGGGAATCCGGCCTATCAGCCCCAGCATTTT. Amino acids: CSASFPGNPAYQPQHF.